This TCR beta chain was captured in a study of early T cells in non-severe SARS-CoV-2 infection. Study-wide results and limits: Clonotype matching in VDJdb favored anti-spike CD8 responses and did not capture private and CD4 specificities.

Each CDR3 protein is one row after TCRdb ran MiXCR on the 5' RACE reads. The data hold tens of thousands of distinct CDR3 sequences, with roughly 12% observed a single time. Comment on this clonotype: Its antigen is as yet unknown.

CDR3 length equals 15 residues. With V trimmed by 3 bases and J by 5 bases, 9 bases remained unmatched. CDR1 LGHDT and CDR2 YNNKEL come from the germline V gene (reference sequence). The material sequenced was whole blood, taken at baseline. This chain joins TRBV3-1 and TRBJ1-1; TRBD1 matches 7 bases. The TCR originated in an adult who was a healthcare worker with PCR-confirmed SARS-CoV-2 infection or an uninfected control (not recorded which). In DNA, the CDR3 is TGTGCCAGCAGCCAGCGGGAGGGGGCGCAGACTGAAGCTTTCTTT. Translated, it gives CASSQREGAQTEAFF.